Listed below are T cell receptor beta chains from one sample, sequenced in a study of T-cell memory formation after mild COVID-19. TCRdb passed the 5' RACE reads through MiXCR, listing each CDR3 protein once. The table lists 550,000 to 600,000 distinct CDR3 sequences, 20% to 25% of them singletons. Sequencing used PBMCs or a T cell subset sorted from them (not recorded which). Source of these receptors: an adult woman who had mild COVID-19 (a few samples of this study predate the infection). Cell type and time point are not known. The CDR3 runs from the conserved cysteine through the conserved F or W. D genes are given only for firm matches. Size values are once, few and many counts, or a class for expanded clones, and some rows have none.

CDR3nt	CDR3aa	v_gene	d_gene	abundance	j_gene
TGTGCCAGCAGCGTGTGGCGGGAGAACACCGGGGAGCTGTTTTTT	CASSVWRENTGELFF	TRBV9	NA	NA	TRBJ2-2
TGTGCCAGCAGTGACTCGGACACCGGGGAGCTGTTTTTT	CASSDSDTGELFF	TRBV6-4	NA	many	TRBJ2-2
TGTGCCTGGAGCGAGAGCGGCGGGAACATTCAGTACTTC	CAWSESGGNIQYF	TRBV30	NA	NA	TRBJ2-4
TGTGCCAGCAGCCAAGTTCAGAACACTGAAGCTTTCTTT	CASSQVQNTEAFF	TRBV4-2	NA	few	TRBJ1-1
TGTGCCACCAGCCCCCGGGACAGGGGGCTGGCTTTCTTT	CATSPRDRGLAFF	TRBV15	TRBD1	NA	TRBJ1-1
TGTGCCAGCAGCCTCAAGCGGGGCCCCTACGAGCAGTACTTC	CASSLKRGPYEQYF	TRBV7-2	TRBD2	NA	TRBJ2-7
TGTGCCATCAGTGAAGGGGGAGCTGGGGCCAACGTCCTGACTTTC	CAISEGGAGANVLTF	TRBV10-3	NA	NA	TRBJ2-6
TGTGCCAGCAGCCCACCGACAGGGATTGTTGAGCAGTTCTTC	CASSPPTGIVEQFF	TRBV7-9	TRBD1	NA	TRBJ2-1
TGTGCCACCAGTGATTCCCCCTCTCTTTATGGCTACACCTTC	CATSDSPSLYGYTF	TRBV24-1	NA	NA	TRBJ1-2
TGTGCCATCAGTGAGGGGACAGTGGTCTCTGGAAACACCATATATTTT	CAISEGTVVSGNTIYF	TRBV10-3	TRBD1	NA	TRBJ1-3
TGTGCCAGCAGCTCCCCGTGGGTAAATTCACCCCTCCACTTT	CASSSPWVNSPLHF	TRBV7-9	NA	NA	TRBJ1-6
TGCGCCAGCAGCCATGCCGGCCGGACAGGGACCAACGAGCAGTACTTC	CASSHAGRTGTNEQYF	TRBV4-1	TRBD1	NA	TRBJ2-7
TGTGCCAGCAGCCAAACGGGCAGGGTTGAAGCTTTCTTT	CASSQTGRVEAFF	TRBV3-1	NA	NA	TRBJ1-1
TGTGCCACCAGTGATAGTCGACTAGCGGATCACAATGAGCAGTTCTTC	CATSDSRLADHNEQFF	TRBV24-1	TRBD2	few	TRBJ2-1
TGCGCCAGCAGCTTGGTATTTGGTTACGAGCAGTACTTC	CASSLVFGYEQYF	TRBV5-1	NA	few	TRBJ2-7
TGTGCCACCAGTGAGATGGGTTTATCGAACACCGGGGAGCTGTTTTTT	CATSEMGLSNTGELFF	TRBV24-1	NA	NA	TRBJ2-2
TGCGCCAGCAGCCCGAAGAAACCCCGACTAGCGGGAGACTACAATGAGCAGTTCTTC	CASSPKKPRLAGDYNEQFF	TRBV5-1	TRBD2	few	TRBJ2-1
TGCAGTGCTACAAGCGGGATTGAGGGCTACACCTTC	CSATSGIEGYTF	TRBV20-1	NA	NA	TRBJ1-2
TGTGCCACCAGTGATCCACGGCGCAATCAGCCCCAGCATTTT	CATSDPRRNQPQHF	TRBV24-1	NA	few	TRBJ1-5
TGTGCCAGCAGCTTAATGGGAGAGAACACTGAAGCTTTCTTT	CASSLMGENTEAFF	TRBV7-9	NA	NA	TRBJ1-1
TGTGCCAGCAGCCAAGTGGGACAGGCATTCCCTTTCGAGCAGTACTTC	CASSQVGQAFPFEQYF	TRBV3-1	TRBD1	NA	TRBJ2-7
TGTGCCAGCAGGCAACCGGGACAGGGAATTGGCTACACCTTC	CASRQPGQGIGYTF	TRBV12-3/TRBV12-4	TRBD1	NA	TRBJ1-2
TGTGCCATCAGTGAGTCGGAAGGGCTCAATCAGCCCCAGCATTTT	CAISESEGLNQPQHF	TRBV10-3	NA	few	TRBJ1-5
TGCGCCAGCAGCTTCAGCCCGAACACTGAAGCTTTCTTT	CASSFSPNTEAFF	TRBV5-1	NA	NA	TRBJ1-1
TGTGCCAGCAGATTCGGGGCTGGGGCCAACGTCCTGACTTTC	CASRFGAGANVLTF	TRBV12-3/TRBV12-4	NA	many	TRBJ2-6
TGTGCCAGCAGCTCGCCAGTCTTTGAGGGACAAGGGTTGGAGACCCAGTACTTC	CASSSPVFEGQGLETQYF	TRBV7-9	NA	few	TRBJ2-5
TGTGCCAGCAGTCCGGGACAGGCTGGAAACACCATATATTTT	CASSPGQAGNTIYF	TRBV25-1	TRBD1	few	TRBJ1-3
TGTGCCAGCAGTAAACAGGGAAGGGCCTCCTACAATGAGCAGTTCTTC	CASSKQGRASYNEQFF	TRBV2	NA	NA	TRBJ2-1
TGTGCCAGCAGTTACACCCCCTACGAGCAGTACTTC	CASSYTPYEQYF	TRBV6-2/TRBV6-3	NA	many	TRBJ2-7
TGTGCCAGCAGCCCATCGGGACAGCGCAATCAGCCCCAGCATTTT	CASSPSGQRNQPQHF	TRBV7-2	TRBD1	few	TRBJ1-5
TGTGCCACCAGCAGAGGGGGAGGGGAGGCGGAGACCCAGTTCTTC	CATSRGGGEAETQFF	TRBV15	TRBD2	few	TRBJ2-1
TGTGCCAGCAGTTTGGTGGGACTAGTCGAGAATGAGCAGTTCTTC	CASSLVGLVENEQFF	TRBV12-3/TRBV12-4	TRBD2	few	TRBJ2-1
TGTGCCACCGGAGTAGCGGGAGGGGCCCAAGAGACCCAGTACTTC	CATGVAGGAQETQYF	TRBV24-1	TRBD2	few	TRBJ2-5
TGTGCCAGCAGCTTCAGCGGGGGCGAGCAGTACTTC	CASSFSGGEQYF	TRBV7-9	TRBD2	NA	TRBJ2-7
TGTGCCTGGAGTCCCGGGACAGGGACTACTGAAGCTTTCTTT	CAWSPGTGTTEAFF	TRBV30	TRBD1	few	TRBJ1-1
TGTGCCACCAGTGATCGTGACCCCGGATCGGGCACAGATACGCAGTATTTT	CATSDRDPGSGTDTQYF	TRBV24-1	NA	few	TRBJ2-3
TGTGCCAGCAGTACCCCCGGGCTAGCGGGGGCATACAATGAGCAGTTCTTC	CASSTPGLAGAYNEQFF	TRBV12-3/TRBV12-4	TRBD2	NA	TRBJ2-1
TGCAGTGCTCCCCCGGAGGGTGGGACAGGGAATCAGCCCCAGCATTTT	CSAPPEGGTGNQPQHF	TRBV20-1	TRBD1	NA	TRBJ1-5
TGTGCCAGCAGCTTGGGACAGGGTAGCACCAGGGAGCTGTTTTTT	CASSLGQGSTRELFF	TRBV7-2	TRBD1	few	TRBJ2-2
TGTGCCAGCAGCGTAGGGGACGGGGCCTCCTACGAGCAGTACTTC	CASSVGDGASYEQYF	TRBV9	NA	few	TRBJ2-7
TGTGCCAGCAGTGACCTAGAGGGCGCAAGCACAGATACGCAGTATTTT	CASSDLEGASTDTQYF	TRBV6-4	NA	few	TRBJ2-3
TGTGCCAGCAGTGTTGTCCCTGAGGCTGGAAACACCATATATTTT	CASSVVPEAGNTIYF	TRBV2	NA	NA	TRBJ1-3
TGTGCCACCAGTGAACTGACTAGCGAGGGGTACAATGAGCAGTTCTTC	CATSELTSEGYNEQFF	TRBV24-1	TRBD2	NA	TRBJ2-1
TGTGCCAGCAGTTTGACAGGGTCCTCGGCGGCGGTCCTTTGGACACACACAGATACGCAGTATTTT	CASSLTGSSAAVLWTHTDTQYF	TRBV11-3	TRBD1	NA	TRBJ2-3
TGTGCCAGCAGCCTGACCGAGAATTCACCCCTCCACTTT	CASSLTENSPLHF	TRBV7-9	NA	few	TRBJ1-6
TGCAGTGCTAGACTAGCGGGTCCCCCCTACGAGCAGTACTTC	CSARLAGPPYEQYF	TRBV20-1	TRBD2	few	TRBJ2-7
TGTGCCAGCAGCCAACGTAGGGTATCCGAGCAGTACTTC	CASSQRRVSEQYF	TRBV3-1	NA	NA	TRBJ2-7
TGTGCCAGCAGTTTATTATGGACAGGGGCGTATGAGCAGTTCTTC	CASSLLWTGAYEQFF	TRBV28	TRBD1	NA	TRBJ2-1
TGTGCCAGCAGTATCCTCGGGGGCGACGAGCAGTACTTC	CASSILGGDEQYF	TRBV27	NA	NA	TRBJ2-7
TGCAGTGCCCAGGACAGCCTCGGTAATCAGCCCCAGCATTTT	CSAQDSLGNQPQHF	TRBV20-1	NA	NA	TRBJ1-5
TGCGCCAGCAGCTTGGGATCCCCCACGGCTAAAGCTCCCTACAATGAGCAGTTCTTC	CASSLGSPTAKAPYNEQFF	TRBV5-1	NA	few	TRBJ2-1
TGCGCCAGCAGCCAAGAGAGGTGGGCTGGGGACACTGAAGCTTTCTTT	CASSQERWAGDTEAFF	TRBV4-3	NA	few	TRBJ1-1
TGTGCCAGCAGCTTAAGGGGGTTACGGGCGGACGTAGGGACCCAGTACTTC	CASSLRGLRADVGTQYF	TRBV7-8	NA	NA	TRBJ2-5
TGCGCCAGCAGCCTACAGGTTATGAACACTGAAGCTTTCTTT	CASSLQVMNTEAFF	TRBV5-1	NA	few	TRBJ1-1
TGTGCCAGCAGTACCCAGGGGGGCTATGGCTACACCTTC	CASSTQGGYGYTF	TRBV6-5	TRBD1	NA	TRBJ1-2